The rows below give T cell receptor beta chains drawn from one sample of a study of blood T cells in healthy people across ages. TCRdb processed the 5' RACE reads anew with MiXCR; each CDR3 protein has one entry. This table holds approximately 770,000 distinct CDR3 sequences, roughly 64% found once. The specimen was blood. The receptors come from a man aged 25-45 years in good health. CDR3s include the opening cysteine and the closing phenylalanine or tryptophan. The D gene is left open where the match is weak. Clone size, where shown, is once, few, many, or a class for clones that have expanded.

V: TRBV6-5
size: .
D: .
J: TRBJ2-5
CDR3: CASSYRRTGTTNKEETQYF
DNA: TGTGCCAGCAGTTACCGCAGGACTGGCACCACAAACAAGGAAGAGACCCAGTACTTC

V: TRBV5-1
size: .
D: TRBD2
J: TRBJ2-1
CDR3: CASSGGRDYSEQFF
DNA: TGCGCCAGCAGTGGCGGGAGAGACTACAGTGAGCAGTTCTTC

V: TRBV7-2
size: few
D: TRBD2
J: TRBJ2-3
CDR3: CASSLGLASADTQYF
DNA: TGTGCCAGCAGCTTAGGACTAGCTTCGGCAGATACGCAGTATTTT

V: TRBV5-1
size: .
D: .
J: TRBJ2-3
CDR3: CASRDGSTDTQYF
DNA: TGCGCCAGCAGGGATGGGAGCACAGATACGCAGTATTTT

V: TRBV7-2
size: .
D: .
J: TRBJ1-4
CDR3: CASSQEGFNEKLFF
DNA: TGTGCCAGCAGTCAAGAGGGGTTCAATGAAAAACTGTTTTTT

V: TRBV5-8
size: .
D: .
J: TRBJ2-5
CDR3: CASTLAQGIQETQYF
DNA: TGTGCCAGCACTTTAGCACAGGGTATCCAAGAGACCCAGTACTTC

V: TRBV28
size: .
D: TRBD1
J: TRBJ1-4
CDR3: CASARIKTGVNEKLFF
DNA: TGTGCCAGCGCGAGGATTAAAACAGGGGTTAATGAAAAACTGTTTTTT

V: TRBV12-3/TRBV12-4
size: .
D: .
J: TRBJ2-5
CDR3: CASSITTGARGVETQYF
DNA: TGTGCCAGCAGTATAACGACCGGGGCCCGAGGGGTAGAGACCCAGTACTTC

V: TRBV18
size: once
D: .
J: TRBJ1-5
CDR3: CASFFVGANQPQHF
DNA: TGTGCCAGCTTTTTCGTAGGGGCCAATCAGCCCCAGCATTTT

V: TRBV6-5
size: .
D: TRBD2
J: TRBJ2-3
CDR3: CASSYGTSGTRARNTQYF
DNA: TGTGCCAGCAGTTACGGGACTAGCGGGACGAGGGCACGAAATACGCAGTATTTT

V: TRBV28
size: few
D: .
J: TRBJ2-7
CDR3: CASSPPLGEQYF
DNA: TGTGCCAGCAGTCCCCCACTTGGCGAGCAGTACTTC

V: TRBV12-3/TRBV12-4
size: few
D: .
J: TRBJ2-1
CDR3: CASTPARNYYNEQFF
DNA: TGTGCCAGCACTCCTGCGCGGAATTACTACAATGAGCAGTTCTTC

V: TRBV4-2
size: .
D: .
J: TRBJ1-5
CDR3: CASSQDDSNSNQPQHF
DNA: TGTGCCAGCAGCCAAGATGATTCGAATAGCAATCAGCCCCAGCATTTT

V: TRBV12-3/TRBV12-4
size: .
D: .
J: TRBJ1-2
CDR3: CASSFEHYGYTF
DNA: TGTGCCAGCAGTTTTGAGCACTATGGCTACACCTTC

V: TRBV7-2
size: .
D: .
J: TRBJ2-7
CDR3: CASSTGPPGGGILPYEQYF
DNA: TGTGCCAGCAGCACCGGACCCCCCGGGGGCGGAATTCTCCCCTACGAGCAGTACTTC

V: TRBV20-1
size: .
D: .
J: TRBJ2-5
CDR3: CSARVFGGTQYF
DNA: TGCAGTGCTAGAGTCTTTGGGGGGACCCAGTACTTC

V: TRBV12-3/TRBV12-4
size: .
D: TRBD1
J: TRBJ2-4
CDR3: CASSLTQGTNIQYF
DNA: TGTGCCAGCAGTTTAACACAGGGGACGAACATTCAGTACTTC

V: TRBV5-1
size: .
D: TRBD2
J: TRBJ2-1
CDR3: CASRATSGGYNEQFF
DNA: TGCGCCAGCAGGGCGACTAGCGGGGGATACAATGAGCAGTTCTTC

V: TRBV5-1
size: few
D: TRBD2
J: TRBJ2-1
CDR3: CASSLALAGVKEQFF
DNA: TGCGCCAGCAGCTTGGCGCTAGCGGGAGTCAAGGAGCAGTTCTTC

V: TRBV20-1
size: .
D: TRBD1
J: TRBJ1-2
CDR3: CSARGSRGTGTYGYTF
DNA: TGCAGTGCTAGAGGTTCTCGGGGGACAGGGACTTATGGCTACACCTTC

V: TRBV7-9
size: few
D: .
J: TRBJ2-1
CDR3: CASSLGDPWGEQFF
DNA: TGTGCCAGCAGCTTAGGGGACCCCTGGGGTGAGCAGTTCTTC

V: TRBV7-9
size: .
D: .
J: TRBJ1-1
CDR3: CASSLLVPSDGMNTEAFF
DNA: TGTGCCAGCAGCTTATTGGTCCCCTCCGACGGGATGAACACTGAAGCTTTCTTT

V: TRBV12-3/TRBV12-4
size: .
D: TRBD1
J: TRBJ1-2
CDR3: CASRGTGRIGGYTF
DNA: TGTGCCAGCAGGGGGACAGGACGGATAGGTGGCTACACCTTC

V: TRBV6-6
size: few
D: TRBD2
J: TRBJ2-7
CDR3: CASSSGKTYEQYF
DNA: TGTGCCAGCAGCAGCGGGAAGACCTACGAGCAGTACTTC

V: TRBV11-2
size: .
D: .
J: TRBJ2-7
CDR3: CATGRRIDEQYF
DNA: TGTGCCACCGGACGCCGGATAGACGAGCAGTACTTC

V: TRBV20-1
size: .
D: TRBD1
J: TRBJ1-2
CDR3: CSARSGTGGSGYTF
DNA: TGCAGTGCTAGATCCGGGACAGGGGGCTCTGGCTACACCTTC

V: TRBV4-2
size: .
D: TRBD2
J: TRBJ2-1
CDR3: CASSLWTSGGSSYNEQFF
DNA: TGTGCCAGCAGCCTTTGGACTAGCGGGGGAAGCTCCTACAATGAGCAGTTCTTC

V: TRBV7-2
size: .
D: .
J: TRBJ2-4
CDR3: CASSVRHSPQNIQYF
DNA: TGTGCCAGCAGCGTCCGACATAGCCCCCAAAACATTCAGTACTTC

V: TRBV11-1
size: .
D: .
J: TRBJ2-1
CDR3: CASSLVGGRNSSYNEQFF
DNA: TGTGCCAGCAGCTTAGTTGGGGGGCGGAACAGCTCCTACAATGAGCAGTTCTTC

V: TRBV6-1
size: .
D: TRBD1
J: TRBJ1-2
CDR3: CASSEVGTGYGYTF
DNA: TGTGCCAGCAGTGAAGTCGGGACAGGGTATGGCTACACCTTC

V: TRBV7-2
size: .
D: .
J: TRBJ2-2
CDR3: CASSLSSLDLTGELFF
DNA: TGTGCCAGCAGCTTGAGTTCACTAGATTTAACCGGGGAGCTGTTTTTT

V: TRBV5-8
size: .
D: TRBD1
J: TRBJ1-2
CDR3: CASSSGAGTGGLFTF
DNA: TGTGCCAGCAGCTCGGGAGCCGGGACAGGGGGACTATTCACCTTC

V: TRBV5-6
size: .
D: TRBD1
J: TRBJ1-1
CDR3: CASGGDRVNTEAFF
DNA: TGTGCCAGCGGGGGGGACAGGGTGAACACTGAAGCTTTCTTT

V: TRBV6-5
size: once
D: TRBD2
J: TRBJ2-7
CDR3: CASRGLAGYEQYF
DNA: TGTGCCAGCAGAGGGCTAGCGGGATACGAGCAGTACTTC

V: TRBV20-1
size: .
D: TRBD2
J: TRBJ2-7
CDR3: CSAIRGLAVHNEQYF
DNA: TGCAGTGCTATTAGAGGACTAGCTGTCCACAATGAGCAGTACTTC

V: TRBV2
size: .
D: .
J: TRBJ2-2
CDR3: CASSDRANVFGELFF
DNA: TGTGCCAGCAGTGACAGAGCAAATGTCTTCGGGGAGCTGTTTTTT

V: TRBV12-3/TRBV12-4
size: .
D: .
J: TRBJ2-3
CDR3: CASTGPNQDTQYF
DNA: TGTGCCAGCACGGGCCCCAACCAAGATACGCAGTATTTT

V: TRBV9
size: .
D: TRBD1
J: TRBJ2-7
CDR3: CASSMGQGIYEQYF
DNA: TGTGCCAGCAGCATGGGACAGGGGATCTACGAGCAGTACTTC

V: TRBV4-2
size: once
D: .
J: TRBJ2-1
CDR3: CASSRMVSSYNEQFF
DNA: TGTGCCAGCAGCCGCATGGTGAGCTCCTACAATGAGCAGTTCTTC

V: TRBV20-1
size: .
D: .
J: TRBJ1-5
CDR3: CSAGRPGQRHQPQHF
DNA: TGCAGTGCCGGAAGACCCGGACAGCGTCATCAGCCCCAGCATTTT

V: TRBV20-1
size: few
D: .
J: TRBJ2-5
CDR3: CSARDASVAQETQYF
DNA: TGCAGTGCTAGAGATGCTAGCGTAGCCCAAGAGACCCAGTACTTC

V: TRBV12-3/TRBV12-4
size: .
D: .
J: TRBJ2-5
CDR3: CASSKLAETQYF
DNA: TGTGCCAGCAGTAAGCTAGCGGAGACCCAGTACTTC

V: TRBV29-1
size: .
D: .
J: TRBJ2-3
CDR3: CSVSLGTPPDTQYF
DNA: TGCAGCGTTTCCCTAGGGACTCCACCAGATACGCAGTATTTT

V: TRBV6-1
size: .
D: .
J: TRBJ2-7
CDR3: CASSAQTGPYEQYF
DNA: TGTGCCAGCAGTGCCCAAACAGGACCCTACGAGCAGTACTTC

V: TRBV29-1
size: .
D: .
J: TRBJ1-1
CDR3: CNVDPGRNTEAFF
DNA: TGCAACGTTGATCCGGGGAGGAACACTGAAGCTTTCTTT

V: TRBV7-2
size: few
D: .
J: TRBJ2-4
CDR3: CASSSDRAAKNIQYF
DNA: TGTGCCAGCAGCTCAGACCGGGCGGCCAAAAACATTCAGTACTTC

V: TRBV28
size: .
D: .
J: TRBJ1-2
CDR3: CASTGGRSGYTF
DNA: TGTGCCAGCACGGGGGGAAGGAGTGGCTACACCTTC

V: TRBV10-3
size: few
D: .
J: TRBJ1-4
CDR3: CAISAGLENEKLFF
DNA: TGTGCCATCAGTGCAGGGTTGGAGAATGAAAAACTGTTTTTT

V: TRBV19
size: .
D: TRBD1
J: TRBJ1-2
CDR3: CASSMNRGIGYTF
DNA: TGTGCCAGTAGTATGAACAGGGGTATCGGCTACACCTTC

V: TRBV29-1
size: .
D: TRBD1
J: TRBJ2-5
CDR3: CSATTGGYTEQYF
DNA: TGCAGCGCTACGACAGGGGGGTATACTGAGCAGTACTTC